This record covers a single TCR beta chain. Data came from immunoSEQ multiplex PCR; TCRdb stores just in-frame clones and leaves some out. The sample includes some 67,000 clones, 92% seen only once; the top ten take about 1.6%. Germline V gene sequence: CDR1 SGHNT, CDR2 YENEEA. This CDR3 has 15 amino acids. Trimming removed 6 bases from V and 2 bases from J; junction bases left unmatched: 4. The record originates from a study of T cell changes during pregnancy in multiple sclerosis. This sequence was found in a female donor with multiple sclerosis, enrolled in a pregnancy study. Sequences were derived from peripheral blood, sampled after pregnancy. The chain employs TRBV11-3 and TRBJ2-1; 10 bases line up with TRBD2. CDR3: CASRVSGRPYNEQFF. DNA of the CDR3: TGTGCCAGCAGGGTTAGCGGGAGGCCCTACAATGAGCAGTTCTTC.